The clone carrying this T cell receptor beta chain was picked up one time. Its matching antigen is unknown. Trimming pared 5 bases from V and 1 base from J, leaving 14 bases between. The CDR3 has 15 residues. Sample donors were healthy Caucasian individuals that came from Russia, aged roughly 6 to 95. With a J-beta primer mix and a sample-barcoded 5' primer, a second PCR ran 7 to 11 cycles. Carrying 12 random nucleotides, a template-switch adaptor labeled each individual cDNA molecule. TCRdb independently ran MiXCR on the 5' RACE reads; one entry per CDR3 protein. This table holds fewer than 1 million distinct CDR3 sequences, about 42% found once. This sample is drawn from a study of blood T cells in healthy people across ages. Broader study findings: Naive T cell percentage showed a strong correlation with the diversity of TCR beta. Among T cells, TCR beta diversity per million cells dropped roughly linearly as age rose.

The receptor comes from a man aged 60-69 years in good health. The sequencing sample was made of blood. The chain recombines TRBV12-3 or TRBV12-4 with TRBJ1-2; D is unclear. CDR3: CASSKAPGGNYGYTF. In DNA form, the CDR3 reads TGTGCCAGCAGTAAAGCACCCGGTGGTAACTATGGCTACACCTTC.